This T cell receptor (beta chain) was sequenced for a study of PD-1 blockade in classical Hodgkin lymphoma. Brentuximab vedotin exposure varied, and every patient relapsed after autologous stem cell transplantation. Regarding this clone: Antigen specificity is unknown.

The CDR3 is 12 residues long. CDR1 and CDR2 (germline): GTSNPN, SVGIG (reference sequence). V was shortened by 2 bases and J by 4 bases, with 8 bases between the two germline ends. General study results and limits: TCR diversity in CD4+, not CD8+, cells rose significantly by C4D1.

Repertoires were generated with immunoSEQ multiplex PCR, while TCRdb's copy carries only in-frame clones and drops some. The data contain some 93,000 clones, roughly 89% of them singletons. The receptor was isolated from a human donor with classical Hodgkin lymphoma. V and J are TRBV30 and TRBJ1-2, with a tentative D call TRBD1 (5 bases). This sample comprised peripheral blood mononuclear cells (PBMCs), obtained at baseline. The CDR3 is CAWSTGGYGYTF. In nucleotides, the CDR3 is TGTGCCTGGAGTACGGGGGGCTATGGCTACACCTTC.